Listed below are T cell receptor beta chains from one sample, sequenced in a study of T cell responses to AZD1222 COVID-19 vaccine. TCRdb's copy holds only in-frame clones and misses some; the assay was immunoSEQ multiplex PCR. Here the sample spans 95,000 to 100,000 clones, nearly 90% being singletons. The sequences come from peripheral blood, collected on day 0 of AZD1222 vaccination. The receptors originated from an adult in good health. The CDR3 runs from the conserved cysteine through the conserved F or W. Fields, in order: D gene, clone size, V gene, J gene, CDR3 DNA, CDR3 protein. The D gene is left open where the match is weak. Size is stated for part of the rows, as once, few or many counts, or as a class when the clone is expanded.

>TRBD1|.|TRBV28|TRBJ1-2
TGTGCCAGCAGGCAAGACAGGGACTATGGCTACACCTTC
CASRQDRDYGYTF
>.|.|TRBV6-5|TRBJ1-1
TGTGCCAGCAGTTACTCAGGTATTTCGGGCACTGAAGCTTTCTTT
CASSYSGISGTEAFF
>.|.|TRBV7-2|TRBJ1-2
TGTGCCAGCAGCTTATGGGGCAGGGGAGACTATGGCTACACCTTC
CASSLWGRGDYGYTF
>.|.|TRBV10-3|TRBJ2-4
TGTGCCACCACCCGGGACTCAGGTGGGTGGGACATTCAGTACTTC
CATTRDSGGWDIQYF
>.|once|TRBV30|TRBJ2-3
TGTGCCTGGAGTGGAACTGACTCAGATACGCAGTATTTT
CAWSGTDSDTQYF
>.|.|TRBV10-2|TRBJ1-2
TGCGCCAGCAGTGAAAACAGGGGCTACACCTTC
CASSENRGYTF
>.|.|TRBV9|TRBJ2-7
TGTGCCAGCAGCTCCGACAGGGAGGACGAGCAGTACTTC
CASSSDREDEQYF
>TRBD1|.|TRBV6-5|TRBJ2-1
TGTGCCAGCAGCAACCGGGACAGGGGCAATGAGCAGTTCTTC
CASSNRDRGNEQFF
>.|.|TRBV2|TRBJ2-5
TGTGCCAGCAGTGAAATCCCCGCTAGCCGCCTCTACTTC
CASSEIPASRLYF
>TRBD1|few|TRBV5-1|TRBJ2-2
TGCGCCAGCAGCCCCGGGACAGCGAACACCGGGGAGCTGTTTTTT
CASSPGTANTGELFF
>TRBD2|.|TRBV2|TRBJ2-1
TGTGCCAGCAGTCCCCGGGGGGACTCCTACAATGAGCAGTTCTTC
CASSPRGDSYNEQFF
>TRBD2|once|TRBV19|TRBJ2-3
TGTGCCAGTAGTGTCCGGGGGGGCGGGACAGATACGCAGTATTTT
CASSVRGGGTDTQYF
>.|.|TRBV10-2|TRBJ1-1
TGCGCCAGCAGGGGGGACGGAATGAACACTGAAGCTTTCTTT
CASRGDGMNTEAFF
>.|.|TRBV5-1|TRBJ2-3
TGCGCCAGCGGGTCGTACTTAAGTAGCACAGATACGCAGTATTTT
CASGSYLSSTDTQYF
>.|.|TRBV30|TRBJ1-3
TGTGCCTTGGAGGGCTCTGGAAACACCATATATTTT
CALEGSGNTIYF
>.|.|TRBV6-5|TRBJ2-7
TGTGCCAGCAGTTACTCTGTAGGGCTCGGGTACGAGCAGTACTTC
CASSYSVGLGYEQYF
>TRBD2|.|TRBV6-5|TRBJ2-1
TGTGCCAGCAGCAGAACTAGCGGGGGGGCGAATGAGCAGTTCTTC
CASSRTSGGANEQFF
>TRBD1|.|TRBV19|TRBJ1-2
TGTGCCAGTAGGTTCGGACAGGGAGAGGGCTACACCTTC
CASRFGQGEGYTF
>.|few|TRBV24-1|TRBJ2-1
TGTGCCACCAGTGACTCACAAGATGAGCAGTTCTTC
CATSDSQDEQFF
>.|.|TRBV11-1|TRBJ2-3
TGTGCCAGCAGCCCCCGCGGGGCCCGTCGAGATACGCAGTATTTT
CASSPRGARRDTQYF
>.|.|TRBV6-6|TRBJ1-2
TGTGCCAGCAGTGACCGACATACTAACTATGGCTACACCTTC
CASSDRHTNYGYTF
>.|.|TRBV12-3/TRBV12-4|TRBJ1-6
TGTGCCAGCAGTTTCAATTCACCCCTCCACTTT
CASSFNSPLHF
>.|.|TRBV6-5|TRBJ1-5
TGTGCCAGCTCTAGCGGACGTGGTGGCGCCCAGCATTTT
CASSSGRGGAQHF
>TRBD2|.|TRBV7-9|TRBJ2-3
TGTGCCAGCAGCTTAGCGAGAAGGGCCCAGCGGGGGAGCACAGATACGCAGTATTTT
CASSLARRAQRGSTDTQYF
>TRBD1|.|TRBV15|TRBJ1-1
TGTGCCACCTCGGGGACAGGCGTGAACACTGAAGCTTTCTTT
CATSGTGVNTEAFF
>.|.|TRBV19|TRBJ1-1
TGTGCCAGTAGTATAGTGAGTTTAGATTCTGGCACTGAAGCTTTCTTT
CASSIVSLDSGTEAFF
>.|once|TRBV12-3/TRBV12-4|TRBJ2-1
TGTGCCAGCAGTTGGGTCAATGAGCAGTTCTTC
CASSWVNEQFF
>TRBD2|.|TRBV6-5|TRBJ2-7
TGTGCCAGCAGTCCCCGTCCTAGCGGGGCCTACGAGCAGTACTTC
CASSPRPSGAYEQYF
>TRBD1|.|TRBV4-2|TRBJ1-4
TGTGCCAGCAGCCATCGCGAAGGGACAGGGACGGAGAAACTGTTTTTT
CASSHREGTGTEKLFF
>.|few|TRBV10-3|TRBJ1-6
TGTGCCATCAGTGAGGCGACATGGAGACGAAATTCACCCCTCCACTTT
CAISEATWRRNSPLHF
>TRBD1|.|TRBV4-1|TRBJ1-4
TGCGCCAGCAGCCAAGATGCGACAGGGTTCGAAAAACTGTTTTTT
CASSQDATGFEKLFF
>.|few|TRBV3-1/TRBV3-2|TRBJ1-6
TGTGCCAGCAGCCAAGCTAAGGGGTCGTCACCCCTCCACTTT
CASSQAKGSSPLHF
>.|.|TRBV28|TRBJ2-5
TGTGCCAGCAGCCTCGACTACCAAGAGACCCAGTACTTC
CASSLDYQETQYF
>TRBD1|.|TRBV2|TRBJ1-2
TGTGCCAGCAGTGAAGTGGGACAGGACCCCTATGGCTACACCTTC
CASSEVGQDPYGYTF
>TRBD1|few|TRBV4-2|TRBJ1-2
TGTGCCAGCAGCCGCGACAGGGGAGGATCTGGCTACACCTTC
CASSRDRGGSGYTF
>TRBD1|.|TRBV5-1|TRBJ1-4
TGCGCCAGCAGCTTAGGACAGGGAACTTATGAAAAACTGTTTTTT
CASSLGQGTYEKLFF
>.|.|TRBV10-3|TRBJ2-1
TGTGCCATCAGGGGGGTCGTCTCCAATGAGCAGTTCTTC
CAIRGVVSNEQFF
>.|.|TRBV12-3/TRBV12-4|TRBJ1-2
TGTGCCAGCAGTTTCCGGTACGGGTATGGCTACACCTTC
CASSFRYGYGYTF
>TRBD1|.|TRBV19|TRBJ1-2
TGTGCCAGTAGAGGGACAGGAGCTAACTATGGCTACACCTTC
CASRGTGANYGYTF
>.|.|TRBV6-5|TRBJ1-4
TGTGCCAGCAGTTACGGTACGGGGACCGAAAAACTGTTTTTT
CASSYGTGTEKLFF
>TRBD1|.|TRBV7-2|TRBJ2-5
TGTGCCAGCAGCAGGGACAGCCTCCAAGAGACCCAGTACTTC
CASSRDSLQETQYF
>.|.|TRBV5-3|TRBJ2-7
TGTGCCAGAAGGGAGATGGAGAGAAGTTCCTACGAGCAGTACTTC
CARREMERSSYEQYF
>.|.|TRBV29-1|TRBJ2-3
TGCAGCGTTGTGGGCAGGAGCACAGATACGCAGTATTTT
CSVVGRSTDTQYF
>TRBD1|.|TRBV19|TRBJ1-1
TGTGCCAGTAGTTCCCTGGACAGGGGAGGCACTGAAGCTTTCTTT
CASSSLDRGGTEAFF
>.|.|TRBV3-1/TRBV3-2|TRBJ1-2
TGTGCCAGCAGCCAAGTAGGGATTGGCTACACCTTC
CASSQVGIGYTF
>TRBD1|.|TRBV19|TRBJ1-5
TGTGCCAGTAGACCCCACAGCCAGGGACAGGGGAGCAATCAGCCCCAGCATTTT
CASRPHSQGQGSNQPQHF
>.|.|TRBV28|TRBJ1-4
TGTGCCAGCAGCACATCGGACGGGTACACTAATGAAAAACTGTTTTTT
CASSTSDGYTNEKLFF
>.|.|TRBV19|TRBJ1-2
TGTGCCAGTAGACCGGGGGCAAGGTATGGCTACACCTTC
CASRPGARYGYTF